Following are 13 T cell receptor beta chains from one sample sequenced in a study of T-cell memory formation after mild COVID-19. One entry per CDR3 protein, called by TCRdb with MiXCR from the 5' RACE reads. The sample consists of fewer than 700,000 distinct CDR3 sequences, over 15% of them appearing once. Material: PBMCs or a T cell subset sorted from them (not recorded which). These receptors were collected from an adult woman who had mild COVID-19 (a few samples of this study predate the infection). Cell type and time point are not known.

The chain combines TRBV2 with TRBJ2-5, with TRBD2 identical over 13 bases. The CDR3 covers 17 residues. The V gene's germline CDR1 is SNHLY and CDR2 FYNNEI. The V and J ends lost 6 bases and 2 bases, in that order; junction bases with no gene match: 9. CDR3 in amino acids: CASRDRLAGGQQETQYF. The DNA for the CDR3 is TGTGCCAGCAGGGACAGACTAGCGGGGGGCCAACAAGAGACCCAGTACTTC.

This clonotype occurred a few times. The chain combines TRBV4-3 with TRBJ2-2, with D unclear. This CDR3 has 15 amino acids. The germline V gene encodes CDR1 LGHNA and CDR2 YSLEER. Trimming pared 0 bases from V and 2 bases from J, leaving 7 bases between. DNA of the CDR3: TGCGCCAGCAGCCAAGAAGGGCGCAACACCGGGGAGCTGTTTTTT. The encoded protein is CASSQEGRNTGELFF.

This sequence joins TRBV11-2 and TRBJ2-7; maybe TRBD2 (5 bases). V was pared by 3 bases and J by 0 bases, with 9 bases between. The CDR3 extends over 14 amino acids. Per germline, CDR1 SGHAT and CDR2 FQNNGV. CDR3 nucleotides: TGTGCCAGCAGCTTGGGAGCGTACTCCTACGAGCAGTACTTC. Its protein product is CASSLGAYSYEQYF. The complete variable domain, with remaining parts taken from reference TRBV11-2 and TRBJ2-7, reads EAGVAQSPRYKIIEKRQSVAFWCNPISGHATLYWYQQILGQGPKLLIQFQNNGVVDDSQLPKDRFSAERLKGVDSTLKIQPAKLEDSAVYLCASSLGAYSYEQYFGPGTRLTVT.

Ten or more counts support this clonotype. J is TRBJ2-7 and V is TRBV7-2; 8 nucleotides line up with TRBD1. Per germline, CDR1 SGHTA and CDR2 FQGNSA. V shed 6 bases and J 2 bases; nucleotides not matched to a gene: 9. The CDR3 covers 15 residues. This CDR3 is CASRATGGGTYEQYF. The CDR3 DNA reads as TGTGCCAGCAGAGCCACAGGGGGTGGAACCTACGAGCAGTACTTC.

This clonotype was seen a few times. The CDR3 here is CASSLDAEGIQYF. In DNA, the CDR3 is TGCGCCAGCAGCTTGGACGCAGAGGGGATTCAGTACTTC. The chain links TRBV5-1 to TRBJ2-4; D possibly uses TRBD1 or TRBD2 (5 bases each). Germline-derived CDR1 and CDR2 are SGHRS and YFSETQ. Trimming stripped 0 bases from V and 10 bases from J, with 11 bases between. This CDR3 region has 13 residues.

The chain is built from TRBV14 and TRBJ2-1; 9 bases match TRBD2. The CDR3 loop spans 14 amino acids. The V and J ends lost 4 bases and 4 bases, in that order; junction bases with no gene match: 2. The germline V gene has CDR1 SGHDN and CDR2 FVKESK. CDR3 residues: CASSPGLAYNEQFF. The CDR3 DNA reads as TGTGCCAGCAGCCCGGGACTAGCATACAATGAGCAGTTCTTC. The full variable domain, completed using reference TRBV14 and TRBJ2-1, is EAGVTQFPSHSVIEKGQTVTLRCDPISGHDNLYWYRRVMGKEIKFLLHFVKESKQDESGMPNNRFLAERTGGTYSTLKVQPAELEDSGVYFCASSPGLAYNEQFFGPGTRLTVL.

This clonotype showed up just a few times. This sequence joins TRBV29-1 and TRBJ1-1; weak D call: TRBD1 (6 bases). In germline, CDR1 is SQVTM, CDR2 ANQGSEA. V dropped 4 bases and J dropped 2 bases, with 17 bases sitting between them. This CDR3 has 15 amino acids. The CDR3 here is CSVGGGPDGNTEAFF. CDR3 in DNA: TGCAGCGTTGGCGGGGGGCCCGATGGAAACACTGAAGCTTTCTTT.

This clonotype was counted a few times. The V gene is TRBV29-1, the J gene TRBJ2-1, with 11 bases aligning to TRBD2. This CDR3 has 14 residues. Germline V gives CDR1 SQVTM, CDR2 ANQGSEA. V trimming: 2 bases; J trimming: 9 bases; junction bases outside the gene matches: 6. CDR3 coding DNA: TGCAGCGTTGAACTAGGCCTAGCGGGAGGTGAGCAGTTCTTC. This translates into CSVELGLAGGEQFF.

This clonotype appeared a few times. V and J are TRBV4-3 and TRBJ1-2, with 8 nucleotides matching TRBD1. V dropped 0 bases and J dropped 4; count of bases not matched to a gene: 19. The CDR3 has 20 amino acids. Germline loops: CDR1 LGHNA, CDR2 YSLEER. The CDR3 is CASSQDLTGAGGEVGYGYTF. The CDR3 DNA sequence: TGCGCCAGCAGCCAAGATCTGACGGGGGCAGGGGGCGAAGTCGGCTATGGCTACACCTTC.

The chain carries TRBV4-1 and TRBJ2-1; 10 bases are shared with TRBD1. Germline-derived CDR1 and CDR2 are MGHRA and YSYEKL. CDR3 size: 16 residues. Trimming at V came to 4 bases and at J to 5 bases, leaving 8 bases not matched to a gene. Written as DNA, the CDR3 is TGCGCCAGCAGCCCGAGGGACAGGGGAAGCCACAATGAGCAGTTCTTC. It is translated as CASSPRDRGSHNEQFF.

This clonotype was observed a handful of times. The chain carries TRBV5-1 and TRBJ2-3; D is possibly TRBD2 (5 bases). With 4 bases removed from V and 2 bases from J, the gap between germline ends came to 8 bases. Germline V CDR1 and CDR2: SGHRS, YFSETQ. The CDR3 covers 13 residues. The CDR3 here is CASSRTYTDTQYF. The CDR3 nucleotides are TGCGCCAGCAGCCGGACTTACACAGATACGCAGTATTTT.

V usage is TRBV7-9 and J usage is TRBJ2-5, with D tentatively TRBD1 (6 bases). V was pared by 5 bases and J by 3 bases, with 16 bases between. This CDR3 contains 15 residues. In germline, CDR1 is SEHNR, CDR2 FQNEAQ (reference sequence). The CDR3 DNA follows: TGTGCCAGCAGCCGAACGGGATACAGGGAAGAGACCCAGTACTTC. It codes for CASSRTGYREETQYF. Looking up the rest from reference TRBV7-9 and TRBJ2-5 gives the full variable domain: DTGVSQNPRHKITKRGQNVTFRCDPISEHNRLYWYRQTLGQGPEFLTYFQNEAQLEKSRLLSDRFSAERPKGSFSTLEIQRTEQGDSAMYLCASSRTGYREETQYFGPGTRLLVL.

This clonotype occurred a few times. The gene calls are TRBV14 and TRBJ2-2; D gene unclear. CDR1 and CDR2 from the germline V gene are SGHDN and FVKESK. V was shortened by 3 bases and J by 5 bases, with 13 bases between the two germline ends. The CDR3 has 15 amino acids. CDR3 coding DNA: TGTGCCAGCAGCCAGTATAATGTAGGGACCGGGGAGCTGTTTTTT. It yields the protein CASSQYNVGTGELFF.